The 2 T cell receptor beta chains presented below share a single source sample, sequenced in a study of blood T cells in healthy people across ages. Primed by a sample-barcoded 5' primer and a J-beta primer mix, a second PCR proceeded for 7 to 11 cycles. TCRdb reprocessed the 5' RACE reads via MiXCR and lists one record per CDR3 protein. The table has approximately 2,000,000 distinct CDR3 sequences, around 40% seen once; the top ten hold 23%. The specimen sequenced was blood. The source of these receptors is a human donor in good health.

The genes are TRBV7-2 and TRBJ2-5; D is undetermined. V was shortened by 2 bases and J by 4 bases, with 20 bases between the two germline ends. Germline CDR1 is SGHTA and CDR2 is FQGNSA. The CDR3 totals 17 residues. CDR3 sequence: CASSLNGPRYLRETQYF. The DNA for the CDR3 is TGTGCCAGCAGCTTAAATGGACCCCGCTACCTTCGAGAGACCCAGTACTTC.

This clonotype turned up a few times. The chain uses TRBV7-3 and TRBJ1-2; 8 nucleotides agree with TRBD1. The CDR3 is made up of 13 amino acids. CDR1 SGHTA and CDR2 FQGTGA come from the germline V gene. CDR3 region: CPRPGGVGYGYTF. CDR3 in DNA: TGTCCCCGACCAGGGGGCGTTGGTTATGGCTACACCTTC.